This T cell receptor beta chain was sequenced during a study of cytomegalovirus exposure and HLA in healthy donors. Findings and caveats of the study: The study labeled 150 or so TCR beta chains cytomegalovirus-associated. Presence/absence results assume similar sequencing depth per donor, which may not hold.

The CDR3 covers 13 residues. V was trimmed by 7 bases and J by 11 bases, leaving 20 bases between them. Germline CDR1 reads ENHRY; CDR2 reads SYGVKD. Donors likely had unrecorded immune exposures despite being nominally healthy when sampled. This clone came up once. Its antigen remains unidentified. In the PCR, 60 Vbeta and 13 Jbeta primers were used. Per the original data handling: A follow-up analysis tallied 65 million to 80 million unique TCR beta chains, roughly 9.9 million shared. Assay: immunoSEQ multiplex PCR; the TCRdb copy retains only in-frame clones and omits some. Clone size and the V and J calls come from that table; the DNA yielded D and trimming. This table has 150,000 to 200,000 clones, approximately 79% appearing once.

Input material: PBMCs. This receptor was taken from a man between 50 and 59 years old in good health and CMV-seropositive. The chain links TRBV10-3 to TRBJ1-2; a weak D match, TRBD1 (5 bases). The CDR3 DNA sequence: TGTGCCATCACCCAGAGTGACAGATCTAGATACACCTTC. Translation gives CAITQSDRSRYTF.